These 9 T cell receptor beta chains were sequenced from one sample in a study of blood T cell repertoires in COVID-19. This table comes from immunoSEQ multiplex PCR, and its TCRdb copy is limited to in-frame clones, with some not included. Of approximately 210,000 clones listed, around 86% are singletons. Material: PBMCs or T cells enriched from blood (not recorded which). These receptors originate from a man aged 25 to 45 in a cohort exposed to, infected with or recovered from COVID-19 (not recorded which).

The chain links TRBV19 to TRBJ2-1, with D possibly TRBD2 on 7 matching bases. The CDR3 spans 15 residues. CDR1 and CDR2 (germline): LNHDA, SQIVND (reference sequence). V was shortened by 1 base and J by 7 bases, with 14 bases between the two germline ends. The chain's CDR3 is CASSIGGGSINEQFF. CDR3 nucleotide sequence: TGTGCCAGTAGTATAGGCGGGGGCAGTATTAATGAGCAGTTCTTC. Looking up the rest from reference TRBV19 and TRBJ2-1 gives the full variable domain: DGGITQSPKYLFRKEGQNVTLSCEQNLNHDAMYWYRQDPGQGLRLIYYSQIVNDFQKGDIAEGYSVSREKKESFPLTVTSAQKNPTAFYLCASSIGGGSINEQFFGPGTRLTVL.

This chain links TRBV6-1 with TRBJ2-1, with 12 bases lining up with TRBD1. Trimming took 4 bases from V and 0 from J; bases not matched to a gene: 10. Germline V gene sequence: CDR1 MNHNS, CDR2 SASEGT. The CDR3 contains 19 residues. CDR3 nucleotide sequence: TGTGCCAGCAGTGCCTCCGGGACAGGGGGCCGAATCTCCTACAATGAGCAGTTCTTC. Translation: CASSASGTGGRISYNEQFF.

The CDR3 sequence is CASSVIAGGGTDTQYF. CDR3 sequence (DNA): TGTGCCAGCAGCGTAATAGCGGGAGGGGGGACAGATACGCAGTATTTT. The gene calls are TRBV9 and TRBJ2-3, with 11 bases fitting TRBD2. The CDR3 runs 16 residues. Germline CDR1 SGDLS, CDR2 YYNGEE. V was clipped by 1 base and J by 3 bases; unmatched bases: 4. The full variable domain, its missing parts supplied by reference TRBV9 and TRBJ2-3, is DSGVTQTPKHLITATGQRVTLRCSPRSGDLSVYWYQQSLDQGLQFLIQYYNGEERAKGNILERFSAQQFPDLHSELNLSSLELGDSALYFCASSVIAGGGTDTQYFGPGTRLTVL.

This chain uses TRBV14 with TRBJ2-7, with TRBD2 matching over 14 bases. This CDR3 is 19 amino acids long. Germline CDR1 and CDR2: SGHDN and FVKESK. Losses at the gene ends were 4 bases for V and 2 bases for J; bases not matched to a gene: 13. The CDR3 region is CASSLTGTSGSSAAYEQYF. The DNA for the CDR3 is TGTGCCAGCAGCCTGACCGGGACTAGCGGGAGTTCGGCCGCCTACGAGCAGTACTTC.

This clone was seen a single time. The rearrangement joins TRBV28 to TRBJ1-3; TRBD1 matches at 7 bases. CDR3 size: 14 residues. Germline V gives CDR1 MDHEN, CDR2 SYDVKM. The trim removed 6 bases at V and 6 bases at J, leaving 8 bases unmatched. The CDR3 DNA reads as TGTGCCAGCAGAGGGTCCGGGACAGTAAACACCATATATTTT. Protein: CASRGSGTVNTIYF.

CDR3 bases: TGTGCCAGCAGCTCTTACCCCTCGGTGCGCACAGATACGCAGTATTTT. Translation gives CASSSYPSVRTDTQYF. V and J are TRBV7-3 and TRBJ2-3; D gene uncertain. The CDR3 extends over 16 amino acids. Germline-derived CDR1 and CDR2 are SGHTA and FQGTGA. Trimming took off 4 bases at V and 1 base at J, with 15 bases between the two ends.

The chain carries TRBV5-1 and TRBJ2-6; no definite D call. V was shortened by 0 bases and J by 3 bases, with 13 bases between the two germline ends. The CDR3 loop spans 17 amino acids. The germline V gene encodes CDR1 SGHRS and CDR2 YFSETQ. CDR3 bases: TGCGCCAGCAGCTTGGATACTGTTGGTCGTGGGGCCAACGTCCTGACTTTC. It translates to CASSLDTVGRGANVLTF.

The rearrangement uses TRBV27 and TRBJ1-1, with 7 bases fitting TRBD1. This CDR3 spans 13 amino acids. V dropped 2 bases and J dropped 6; count of bases not matched to a gene: 3. Per the germline V gene, CDR1 is MNHEY and CDR2 is SMNVEV (reference sequence). This CDR3 is CASSLRQGAEAFF. The CDR3 DNA follows: TGTGCCAGCAGTTTACGACAGGGAGCTGAAGCTTTCTTT.

This clone has more than one count but fewer than ten. The chain couples TRBV19 to TRBJ2-5; weak D call: TRBD1 (5 bases). Germline values: CDR1 LNHDA, CDR2 SQIVND (reference sequence). The CDR3 sequence is 14 residues long. Trimming pared 2 bases from V and 7 bases from J, leaving 14 bases between. CDR3 sequence reads: CASSIRGPPGTQYF. In DNA, the CDR3 is TGTGCCAGTAGTATAAGGGGTCCCCCCGGGACCCAGTACTTC.